The subject of this entry is one T cell receptor beta chain. Its matching antigen is unknown. This entry comes from a study of shared clonotypes between healthy human individuals. Replicate sorted-subset PCRs were loaded with 150 to 200 ng DNA, about 30,000 T cell genomes. Using immunoSEQ multiplex PCR, the repertoire was profiled, and TCRdb retains in-frame clones only, with some absent. The data contain more than 2 million clones, approximately 92% of them seen just once; the ten biggest clones take up approximately 1.6%. Cells designated naive CD8 were CD45RO-negative and were positively selected for CCR7, with terminally differentiated effector memory CD45RA+ cells excluded. Overall study results and limits: Tissue TCR repertoires likely differ from these blood-only repertoires.

Germline lookup yields CDR1 MDHEN and CDR2 SYDVKM. CDR3 length equals 18 residues. V shed 6 bases, J shed 6 bases, and the junction held 18 bases outside the gene matches. The TCR originated in a young man in good health. Some clones in this sample may be carry-over from other donors' samples. The sequenced sample consisted of naive CD8+ T cells from PBMCs. The J gene is TRBJ2-1, the V gene TRBV28; 9 bases match TRBD1. CDR3 protein: CASSQGSGTGRTFNEQFF. The CDR3 DNA sequence: TGTGCCAGCAGCCAAGGTTCCGGGACAGGGAGAACCTTCAATGAGCAGTTCTTC.